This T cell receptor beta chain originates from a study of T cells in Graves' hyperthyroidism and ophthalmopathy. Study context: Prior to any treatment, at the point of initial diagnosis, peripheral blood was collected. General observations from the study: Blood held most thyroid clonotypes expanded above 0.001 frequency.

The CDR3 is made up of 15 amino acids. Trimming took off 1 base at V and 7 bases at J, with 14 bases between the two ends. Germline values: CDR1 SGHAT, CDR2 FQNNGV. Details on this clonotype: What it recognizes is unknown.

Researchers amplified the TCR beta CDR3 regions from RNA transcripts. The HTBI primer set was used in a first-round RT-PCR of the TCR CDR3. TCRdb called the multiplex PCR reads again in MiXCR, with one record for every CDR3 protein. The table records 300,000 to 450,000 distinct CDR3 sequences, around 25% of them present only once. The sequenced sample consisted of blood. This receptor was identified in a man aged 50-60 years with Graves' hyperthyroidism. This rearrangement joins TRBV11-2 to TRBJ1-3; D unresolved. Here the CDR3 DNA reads TGTGCCAGCAGCTTAGGGCTGGGTTATGGGAACACCATATATTTT. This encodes CASSLGLGYGNTIYF.